Sequencing of this T cell receptor (beta chain) was carried out in a study of identical twins. Each CDR3 protein gets one entry after TCRdb re-called the 5' RACE reads with MiXCR. The table shows 210,000 or so distinct CDR3 sequences, with around 6.9% occurring only once. The germline V gene has CDR1 SGHTA and CDR2 FQGTGA. This CDR3 spans 15 amino acids. V shed 5 bases and J 5 bases; nucleotides not matched to a gene: 10. This same sample was also part of a study on yellow fever vaccine responses in identical twins. That source notes: As reported, the vaccine T cell response of twins seemed partly convergent and partly personalized.

The specimen was memory (CD45RO+) T cells sorted from blood. The origin of this receptor is a woman aged 18-29 years in good health. The J gene is TRBJ2-7, the V gene TRBV7-3, with TRBD1 matching over 9 bases. CDR3 DNA sequence: TGTGCCAGCAGCGACCCGGGGACAGGGTCGAACGAGCAGTACTTC. This translates into CASSDPGTGSNEQYF.